The 6 T cell receptor beta chains below come from one sample, sequenced in a study of shared clonotypes between healthy human individuals. Here immunoSEQ multiplex PCR was the method, and the copy in TCRdb shows in-frame clones only, minus some. This table holds about 680,000 clones, around 92% found once. In the naive CD8 group, cells lacked CD45RO and were positively selected for CCR7, so terminally differentiated effector memory CD45RA+ cells were left out. Sequencing was done on a sample of naive CD8+ T cells sorted from blood. All receptors come from a man aged 25-45 years in good health.

This clone has only a few counts. V usage is TRBV27 and J usage is TRBJ1-2; tentatively, D is TRBD1 (5 bases). V was pared by 5 bases and J by 4 bases, with 11 bases between. CDR3 length: 13 residues. CDR1 and CDR2 (germline): MNHEY, SMNVEV (reference sequence). As DNA, the CDR3 is TGTGCCAGCAGTAAAGGACACATCTATGGCTACACCTTC. This gives the protein CASSKGHIYGYTF.

V and J are TRBV11-2 and TRBJ2-7; 8 nucleotides line up with TRBD2. There are 16 residues in the CDR3. Germline V gene lookup returns CDR1 SGHAT and CDR2 FQNNGV. J was trimmed by 2 bases and V by 2 bases; bases with no gene match: 8. CDR3 nucleotide sequence: TGTGCCAGCAGCTTATATCAAGGACTAGCCGCCTACGAGCAGTACTTC. Translation: CASSLYQGLAAYEQYF.

The chain joins TRBV30 to TRBJ1-4; TRBD1 might be the D (5 bases). Trimming left V 3 bases short and J 0 bases short, with 11 bases between. Germline V gene lookup returns CDR1 GTSNPN and CDR2 SVGIG (reference sequence). CDR3 length equals 15 residues. The DNA for the CDR3 is TGTGCCTGGAGCCCTTCGACAGCAACTAATGAAAAACTGTTTTTT. This translates into CAWSPSTATNEKLFF.

This chain joins TRBV27 and TRBJ2-5, with a possible D match to TRBD1 (5 bases). Germline V gives CDR1 MNHEY, CDR2 SMNVEV (reference sequence). V dropped 6 bases and J dropped 5 bases, with 16 bases sitting between them. This CDR3 is built from 14 residues. CDR3 region: CASRQTALRETQYF. DNA of the CDR3: TGTGCCAGCAGGCAGACAGCCTTAAGGGAGACCCAGTACTTC.

V and J are TRBV29-1 and TRBJ2-7, with TRBD1 identical over 9 bases. The CDR3 runs to 14 residues. The ends lost 0 bases at V and 6 bases at J; junction bases unmatched: 6. Germline V CDR1 and CDR2: SQVTM, ANQGSEA. The CDR3: CSVEDRGTGLEQYF. CDR3 DNA sequence: TGCAGCGTTGAAGATCGCGGGACAGGGCTCGAGCAGTACTTC.

The V gene is TRBV6-5, the J gene TRBJ2-7, with 13 bases fitting TRBD2. The CDR3 has 14 residues. Germline V lookup: CDR1 MNHEY, CDR2 SVGAGI. With 7 bases clipped from V and 5 bases from J, the junction kept 5 bases outside the gene matches. The CDR3 region has the DNA TGTGCCAGCACCCGGACTAGCGGGAGTGACGAGCAGTACTTC. This sequence encodes CASTRTSGSDEQYF.